The 13 T cell receptor beta chains below come from one sample, sequenced in a study of cytomegalovirus exposure and HLA in healthy donors (TCRdb year 2017). The library was produced with the immunoSEQ multiplex PCR assay. A mixture of 60 forward primers for TCR Vbeta segments and 13 reverse primers for TCR Jbeta segments was used in the multiplex PCR. TCRdb retrieved this table from immuneACCESS and kept in-frame rearrangements only. Not all clones are present; in checked studies, unresolved V genes account for under half, and no reason is known for the remainder. The table for this sample lists 150,000 to 200,000 clones. Almost 6.5% of the sample rests with the top ten. Sequencing was done on a sample of PBMCs. The receptors were gathered from a young man in good health and CMV-seronegative.

CDR3 region: CASRPTGDTYGYTF. The CDR3 DNA reads TGTGCCAGCAGGCCGACAGGCGATACCTATGGCTACACCTTC. The V and J genes are TRBV6-5 and TRBJ1-2; TRBD1 is a possible D gene (6 bases). The CDR3 spans 14 residues. Trimming removed 6 bases from V and 4 bases from J, with 15 bases in between. CDR1 and CDR2 from the germline V gene are MNHEY and SVGAGI.

The gene calls are TRBV6-6 and TRBJ2-2; 7 nucleotides match TRBD1. Germline CDR1 reads MNHNY; CDR2 reads SVGAGI (reference sequence). The CDR3 runs 15 residues. J lost 1 base, V lost 4 bases, and 3 bases had no gene match. CDR3 sequence reads: CASSFGTVNTGELFF. In DNA form, the CDR3 reads TGTGCCAGCAGTTTCGGGACAGTGAACACCGGGGAGCTGTTTTTT.

This chain links TRBV14 with TRBJ1-4, with D perhaps matching TRBD1 (6 bases). The CDR3 covers 14 residues. Trimming removed 3 bases at V and 7 bases at J, with 12 bases between. The V gene's germline CDR1 is SGHDN and CDR2 FVKESK. CDR3 coding DNA: TGTGCCAGCAGCCAGGGGGCGCGGAGTGAAAAACTGTTTTTT. Its translation is CASSQGARSEKLFF.

The chain has TRBV15 and TRBJ2-7; 8 nucleotides match TRBD2. Germline CDR1 LNHNV, CDR2 YYDKDF (reference sequence). The CDR3 runs to 16 residues. The ends lost 1 base at V and 6 bases at J; junction bases unmatched: 11. The CDR3 bases are TGTGCCACCAGCAGAGCCCAACGCTCGGGAGGGGGCGAGCAGTACTTC. Translating it yields CATSRAQRSGGGEQYF.

The chain is built from TRBV5-8 and TRBJ1-1; D perhaps matches TRBD1 (5 bases). V lost 0 bases and J 5 bases, leaving 11 bases between the germline ends. Germline CDR1 is SGHTS and CDR2 is YDEGEE. The CDR3 runs to 14 residues. CDR3 region: CASSLEGRWTEAFF. CDR3 DNA sequence: TGTGCCAGCAGCTTGGAGGGGCGATGGACTGAAGCTTTCTTT.

The V gene is TRBV13, the J gene TRBJ2-1; 8 bases fit TRBD1. The CDR3 is 12 residues long. Trimming removed 5 bases from V and 10 bases from J; junction bases left unmatched: 4. Per germline, CDR1 PRHDT and CDR2 FYEKMQ (reference sequence). CDR3 amino acids: CASSPRGPEQFF. The CDR3 region has the DNA TGTGCCAGCAGCCCCAGGGGGCCAGAGCAGTTCTTC.

This sequence joins TRBV18 and TRBJ2-7; 9 nucleotides agree with TRBD2. CDR1 and CDR2 (germline): KGHSH, LQKENI. Trimming took 1 base from V and 7 from J; bases not matched to a gene: 14. This CDR3 contains 17 residues. CDR3 sequence reads: CASSPLPTSGRLGEQYF. CDR3 DNA sequence: TGTGCCAGCTCACCACTACCTACTAGCGGGCGACTTGGGGAGCAGTACTTC.

The gene calls are TRBV7-9 and TRBJ2-2; no definite D call. CDR3 length equals 12 residues. V was pared by 5 bases and J by 7 bases, with 8 bases between. Per germline, CDR1 SEHNR and CDR2 FQNEAQ (reference sequence). CDR3 sequence (DNA): TGTGCCAGCAGCCCCCTAAGCGGGGAGCTGTTTTTT. Translation: CASSPLSGELFF.

V is TRBV29-1 and J is TRBJ1-2, with TRBD1 matching over 10 bases. Trimming cost V 6 bases and J 8 bases; bases outside gene matches: 6. This CDR3 is built from 12 residues. In germline, CDR1 is SQVTM, CDR2 ANQGSEA. The CDR3 region has the DNA TGCAGCGTCCTGACAGGGGGCTGGGGCTACACCTTC. As protein: CSVLTGGWGYTF.

The chain links TRBV7-2 to TRBJ1-1; D might be TRBD1 (5 bases). The V end was cut by 5 bases, the J end by 6 bases, with 13 bases between. The CDR3 length is 13 residues. Germline-derived CDR1 and CDR2 are SGHTA and FQGNSA. In DNA form, the CDR3 reads TGTGCCAGCAGCCCGGCGGGGGTACCTGAAGCTTTCTTT. Amino acids: CASSPAGVPEAFF.

This sequence joins TRBV10-3 and TRBJ1-1, with 10 positions matching TRBD1. Germline values: CDR1 ENHRY, CDR2 SYGVKD. The CDR3 sequence is 16 residues long. V was clipped by 3 bases and J by 4 bases; unmatched bases: 8. CDR3: CAISDRDRGMSTEAFF. The CDR3 DNA sequence: TGTGCCATCAGTGACCGGGACAGGGGTATGAGCACTGAAGCTTTCTTT.

The V and J genes are TRBV4-2 and TRBJ1-3; a weak D match, TRBD1 (5 bases). Germline loops: CDR1 LGHNA, CDR2 YNFKEQ. The CDR3 is 15 amino acids. V lost 1 base and J lost 1, with 8 bases in between. The CDR3 spells CASSQGGGSGNTIYF. The CDR3 coding sequence is TGTGCCAGCAGCCAAGGGGGGGGGTCTGGAAACACCATATATTTT.

The chain is built from TRBV11-2 and TRBJ1-1; D is unclear. The CDR3 contains 14 residues. CDR1 is SGHAT, CDR2 FQNNGV, per germline. V was shortened by 6 bases and J by 5 bases, with 16 bases between the two germline ends. The CDR3 here is CASSLSEGGTEAFF. The CDR3 coding sequence is TGTGCCAGCAGTTTAAGTGAGGGAGGGACTGAAGCTTTCTTT.